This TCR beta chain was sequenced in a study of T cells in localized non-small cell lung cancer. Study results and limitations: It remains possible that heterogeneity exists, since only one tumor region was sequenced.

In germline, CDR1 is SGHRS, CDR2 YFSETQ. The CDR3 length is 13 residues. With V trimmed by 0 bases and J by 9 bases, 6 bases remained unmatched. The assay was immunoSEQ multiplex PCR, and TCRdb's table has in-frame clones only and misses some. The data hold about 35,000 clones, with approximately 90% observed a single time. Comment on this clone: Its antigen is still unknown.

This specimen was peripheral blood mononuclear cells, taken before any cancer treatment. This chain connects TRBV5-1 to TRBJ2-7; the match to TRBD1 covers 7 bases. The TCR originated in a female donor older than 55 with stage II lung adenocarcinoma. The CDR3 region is CASSLGQGDGQYF. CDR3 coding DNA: TGCGCCAGCAGCTTGGGACAGGGTGATGGGCAGTACTTC.